This note documents a single T cell receptor (beta chain) sequence. This clone was seen only once. The target of this receptor is not known. Within one base of it there is no much larger clone, and no base qualities were kept. The immunoSEQ kit was used, according to the manufacturer's recommendations, to generate TCR beta libraries from genomic DNA. Library preparation used a first multiplex PCR with proprietary primers, then a second PCR adding unique barcodes, with bead cleanups after each round. Each sample batch included a kit-provided positive control reaction and a negative control reaction. The final libraries underwent checking on an Agilent 4200 TapeStation D1000 ScreenTape, volumetric pooling, and quantification by qPCR. Sequencing was performed on an Illumina NextSeq500 with a MidOutput 150-cycle cartridge, and 156 Read1 and 15 Index1 cycles were run with kit custom primers. The pooled library was loaded at approximately 0.97 pM with around 22% PhiX control spiked in. From the authors' description of their analysis: The vendor-processed data were analyzed in R, and a clonotype was defined as all T cells that share the same CDR3 nucleotide sequence. For clone abundance analyses, frequencies were normalized to the 10,000 most abundant clones in each sample. Public T cell clones, which averaged fewer than five per sample, were removed prior to analysis. Tumor-enriched clonotypes and baseline blood-enriched clonotypes were defined as those with an abundance difference of at least 32-fold between compartments. A beta-binomial differential abundance model was used to identify clonotypes that were expanded or contracted between blood time points. Tumor-blood repertoire similarity was measured with the Baroni-Urbani and Buser coefficient, and group comparisons used two-tailed Wilcoxon tests in R. TCRdb re-hosts the immuneACCESS table, in-frame sequences only. Its copies lack some clones; in the studies checked, an unresolved V gene accounts for under half of them, and the cause for the rest is not known. Clone size and V and J calls were adopted from that table, with D and trimming inferred from the DNA. The sample table contains about 65,000 clones; only one count was recorded for around 78% of them. About 7% of the sample belongs to the ten largest clones.

The sample comes from a study of radiation and T cells in renal cell carcinoma (dated by TCRdb to the early 2020s). Concerning the study at large: Samples came from a clinical trial, in which primary renal cell carcinomas received 15 Gy stereotactic body radiation therapy followed by nephrectomy 4 weeks later. Across all 50 or so samples, 3.8 million or so unique CDR3 nucleotide sequences encoding about 2.7 million unique CDR3 amino acid sequences were identified. A total of around 50 samples underwent TCR beta sequencing, made up of some 26 tumors and about 27 peripheral blood samples.

The germline V gene (reference sequence) specifies MNHEY as CDR1 and SMNVEV as CDR2. Between the V and J ends, shortened by 5 bases and 11 bases respectively, the junction contains 14 bases. From cysteine to phenylalanine, the CDR3 is 12 amino acids long. Only CDR3 DNA remains: 36 bases, in frame from the first base. The time point label, as the study defines it: blood 2 weeks post-SBRT. In the paper's terms, the treatment or condition label means: 15 Gy SBRT to primary tumor, nephrectomy 4 weeks later. To follow tumor-enriched clonotypes, serial peripheral blood was collected from radiation-treated patients at baseline and at 2 weeks and 4 weeks after SBRT. Every patient's renal cell carcinoma showed clear cell pathology. Genomic DNA for TCR sequencing was prepared using the QIAamp DNA Blood Mini Kit (Qiagen). Samples were included in the analyses only if all quality control checks were passed. The study at large found these results: In blood, the top tumor clonotypes increased from baseline to 2 weeks after radiation and then shrank by 4 weeks, which suggests a temporary expansion of tumor-resident clones. Because the trial had a single-armed design, the trial could not examine how radiation dose or scheduling affected the TCR repertoire. Because pretreatment tumor biopsies were not available, the baseline intratumoral presence of clonotypes could not be determined. Dynamics of the blood repertoire were not tracked past 4 weeks after treatment.

This chain is built from TRBV27 and TRBJ2-3; no D gene is confidently identified. This TCR derives from a man aged 60 to 69 with renal cell carcinoma. Sample: blood, taken from a patient whose treatment included radiotherapy and nephrectomy. The CDR3 corresponds to CASSPSTTQQYF. The nucleotide sequence reads TGTGCCAGCAGTCCCTCGACCACCCAGCAGTATTTT.